The 5 T cell receptor beta chains below all came from one sample that was sequenced in a study of human T cells and chemical hapten exposure. TCRdb processed the 5' RACE reads anew with MiXCR; each CDR3 protein has one entry. The repertoire holds about 110,000 distinct CDR3 sequences, with approximately 19% as singletons. Unfractionated whole blood was the source from which total RNA was extracted. Source of these receptors: a human donor in good health.

CDR3 amino acids: CASSFDRAGYTF. CDR3 nucleotide sequence: TGCGCCAGCAGTTTTGACAGGGCTGGCTACACCTTC. J is TRBJ1-2 and V is TRBV5-1; TRBD1 aligns across 7 bases. The ends lost 5 bases at V and 7 bases at J; junction bases unmatched: 5. In germline, CDR1 is SGHRS, CDR2 YFSETQ. The CDR3 runs to 12 residues.

This clonotype was detected only a few times. The rearrangement links TRBV5-1 to TRBJ2-2; TRBD2 matches 7 bases. In germline, CDR1 is SGHRS, CDR2 YFSETQ. V gave up 4 bases and J gave up 0 bases; unmatched junction bases: 6. This CDR3 contains 16 residues. DNA for the CDR3: TGCGCCAGCAGCCCGTTAGCGGGTTCGAACACCGGGGAGCTGTTTTTT. It yields the protein CASSPLAGSNTGELFF.

This clonotype was observed a handful of times. The J gene is TRBJ2-7, the V gene TRBV12-3 or TRBV12-4; 10 bases map to TRBD1. The trim removed 3 bases at V and 7 bases at J, leaving 15 bases unmatched. CDR3 length: 17 amino acids. The DNA of the CDR3 is TGTGCCAGCAGTTTCGGAGCGGGACAGGGGCCCGATGGAGAGCAGTACTTC. This codes for CASSFGAGQGPDGEQYF.

Only a few counts were recorded for this clonotype. V is TRBV2 and J is TRBJ2-1; 8 nucleotides agree with TRBD2. V lost 10 bases to trimming and J lost 12 bases; unmatched junction nucleotides: 8. This CDR3 has 11 residues. The germline gives CDR1 SNHLY, CDR2 FYNNEI. The CDR3 DNA sequence: TGTGCCATCTCCGTCGGGGGGGGGCAGTTCTTC. Its protein product is CAISVGGGQFF.

V and J are TRBV12-3 or TRBV12-4 and TRBJ2-7, with D maybe TRBD2 (5 bases). The CDR3 covers 14 residues. Trimming removed 4 bases at V and 7 bases at J, with 17 bases between. The CDR3 sequence is CASSSTPGGGEQYF. CDR3 in DNA: TGTGCCAGCAGTTCTACCCCGGGCGGCGGGGAGCAGTACTTC.